These T cell receptor beta chains were read from a single sample in a study of PD-1 blockade in classical Hodgkin lymphoma. Profiling relied on immunoSEQ multiplex PCR, and the TCRdb table lists in-frame clones only, not all of them. Of some 24,000 clones listed, around 80% are singletons. The sequenced sample was peripheral blood mononuclear cells (PBMCs), obtained before the fourth cycle of nivolumab. The source is a human donor with classical Hodgkin lymphoma. Both conserved end residues are part of each CDR3. A D gene is named only where the DNA matches it firmly. Clone size is given for some rows only: seen once, a few or many times, or a class if the clone is expanded.

TRBJ1-3	.	TRBV6-6	.	TGTGCCAGCAGTTACTCACGGAACACCATATATTTT	CASSYSRNTIYF
TRBJ2-3	.	TRBV5-4	.	TGTGCCAGCAGCTACACAGGGCACCCCACAGATACGCAGTATTTT	CASSYTGHPTDTQYF
TRBJ1-1	.	TRBV7-2	.	TGTGCCAGCAGCTTTGTAGCTTTCTTT	CASSFVAFF
TRBJ2-1	once	TRBV7-2	TRBD2	TGTGCCAGCAGCTTAAGCGGGGGGGTATCCTACAATGAGCAGTTCTTC	CASSLSGGVSYNEQFF
TRBJ2-7	.	TRBV28	TRBD2	TGTGCCAGCAGGTTAGCGGGAGGGCTTCAGTACGAGCAGTACTTC	CASRLAGGLQYEQYF
TRBJ1-3	.	TRBV19	.	TGTGCCAGTAGTATCCTCACCAGGGACACCATATATTTT	CASSILTRDTIYF
TRBJ2-7	.	TRBV2	TRBD1	TGTGCCACCTTACCCGTAGACAGGGGGCCCAGCTACGAGCAGTACTTC	CATLPVDRGPSYEQYF
TRBJ2-1	.	TRBV19	.	TGTGCCAGTAGTATTTCGCCCCTTTACAATGAGCAGTTCTTC	CASSISPLYNEQFF
TRBJ2-3	.	TRBV7-9	.	TGTGCCAGCAGCCCGCACGGCACAGATACGCAGTATTTT	CASSPHGTDTQYF
TRBJ1-6	.	TRBV6-5	.	TGTGCCAGCAATTACTCGAACCAGGGGATTGATTCACCCCTCCACTTT	CASNYSNQGIDSPLHF
TRBJ1-2	.	TRBV7-6	.	TGTGCCAGCAGCAAGACAGGAAACTATGGCTACACCTTC	CASSKTGNYGYTF